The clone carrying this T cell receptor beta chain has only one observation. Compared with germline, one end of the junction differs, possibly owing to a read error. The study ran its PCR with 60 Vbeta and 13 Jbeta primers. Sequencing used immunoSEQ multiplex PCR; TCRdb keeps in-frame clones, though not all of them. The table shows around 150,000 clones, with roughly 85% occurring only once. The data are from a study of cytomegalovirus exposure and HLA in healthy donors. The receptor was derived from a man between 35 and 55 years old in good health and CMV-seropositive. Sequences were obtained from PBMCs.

This CDR3 is CSSSLAAAENTEAFF. Written as DNA, the CDR3 is TGTTCCAGCAGCTTAGCGGCGGCGGAGAACACTGAAGCTTTCTTT. The genes are TRBV7-9 and TRBJ1-1; D uncertain. There are 15 residues in the CDR3. Germline V lookup: CDR1 SEHNR, CDR2 FQNEAQ (reference sequence).